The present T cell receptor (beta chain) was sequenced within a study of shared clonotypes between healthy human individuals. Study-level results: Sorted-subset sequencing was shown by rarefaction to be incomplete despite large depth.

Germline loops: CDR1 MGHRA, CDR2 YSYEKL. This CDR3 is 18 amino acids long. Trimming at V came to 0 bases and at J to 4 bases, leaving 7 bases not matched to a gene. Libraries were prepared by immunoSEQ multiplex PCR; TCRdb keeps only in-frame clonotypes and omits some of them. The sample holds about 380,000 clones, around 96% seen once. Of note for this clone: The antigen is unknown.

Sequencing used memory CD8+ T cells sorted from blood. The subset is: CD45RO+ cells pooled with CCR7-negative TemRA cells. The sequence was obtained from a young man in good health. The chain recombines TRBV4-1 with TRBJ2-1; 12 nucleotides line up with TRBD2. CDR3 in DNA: TGCGCCAGCAGCCAAGAAACGGGACTAGCGGGCATATACAATGAGCAGTTCTTC. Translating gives CASSQETGLAGIYNEQFF.